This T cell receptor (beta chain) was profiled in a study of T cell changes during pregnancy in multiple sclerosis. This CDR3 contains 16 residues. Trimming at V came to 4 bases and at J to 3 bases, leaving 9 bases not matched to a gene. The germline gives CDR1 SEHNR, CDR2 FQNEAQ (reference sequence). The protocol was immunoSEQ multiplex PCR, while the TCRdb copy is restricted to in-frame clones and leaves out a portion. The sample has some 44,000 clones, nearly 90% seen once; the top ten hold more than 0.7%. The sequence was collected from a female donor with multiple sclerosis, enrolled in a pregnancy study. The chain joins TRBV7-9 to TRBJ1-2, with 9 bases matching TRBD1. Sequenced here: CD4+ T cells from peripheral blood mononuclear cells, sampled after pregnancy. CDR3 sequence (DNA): TGTGCCAGCAGCTCGATTACAGGGGGCCCCTACTATGGCTACACCTTC. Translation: CASSSITGGPYYGYTF.